This T cell receptor beta chain was recorded in a study of T-cell reconstitution after alpha-beta-depleted transplantation in children. Unique molecular identifiers were incorporated during preparation of the TCRbeta library. MiXCR was run by TCRdb on the PCR reads, yielding one entry per CDR3 protein. This table has hundreds of thousands of distinct CDR3 sequences, 13% appearing once. The junction had 9 bases not matched to a gene; V was cut back by 4 bases and J by 3 bases. The germline V gene encodes CDR1 SGHRS and CDR2 YFSETQ. This CDR3 contains 16 residues. This clonotype was detected a few times.

The specimen comprised PBMCs, sampled before TCRalphabeta/CD19-depleted stem cell transplant. This TCR came from a girl aged 2 to 10 with congenital amegakaryocytic thrombocytopenia, due to receive a stem cell transplant. The gene calls are TRBV5-1 and TRBJ2-3, with TRBD1 identical over 9 bases. The CDR3 is CASSGAGTGKTDTQYF. In nucleotides, the CDR3 is TGCGCCAGCAGCGGCGCCGGGACAGGGAAAACAGATACGCAGTATTTT. Variable domain in full (rest from reference TRBV5-1 and TRBJ2-3): KAGVTQTPRYLIKTRGQQVTLSCSPISGHRSVSWYQQTPGQGLQFLFEYFSETQRNKGNFPGRFSGRQFSNSRSEMNVSTLELGDSALYLCASSGAGTGKTDTQYFGPGTRLTVL.